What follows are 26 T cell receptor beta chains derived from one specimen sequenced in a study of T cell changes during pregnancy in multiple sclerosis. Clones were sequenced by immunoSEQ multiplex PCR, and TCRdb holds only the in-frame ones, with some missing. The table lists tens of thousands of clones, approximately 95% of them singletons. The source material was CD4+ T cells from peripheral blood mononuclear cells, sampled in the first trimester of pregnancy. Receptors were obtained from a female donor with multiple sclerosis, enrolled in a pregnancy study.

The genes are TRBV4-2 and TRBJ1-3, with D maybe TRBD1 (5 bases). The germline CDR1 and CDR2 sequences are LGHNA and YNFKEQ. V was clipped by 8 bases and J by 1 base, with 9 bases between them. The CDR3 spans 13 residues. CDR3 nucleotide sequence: TGTGCCAGCCGCGGGGGATCTGGAAACACCATATATTTT. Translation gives CASRGGSGNTIYF.

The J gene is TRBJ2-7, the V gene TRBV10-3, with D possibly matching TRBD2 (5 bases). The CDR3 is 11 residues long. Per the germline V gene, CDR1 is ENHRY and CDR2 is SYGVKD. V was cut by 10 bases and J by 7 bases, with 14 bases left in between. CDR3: CATTDLREQYF. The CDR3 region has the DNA TGTGCCACCACGGACTTACGAGAGCAGTACTTC.

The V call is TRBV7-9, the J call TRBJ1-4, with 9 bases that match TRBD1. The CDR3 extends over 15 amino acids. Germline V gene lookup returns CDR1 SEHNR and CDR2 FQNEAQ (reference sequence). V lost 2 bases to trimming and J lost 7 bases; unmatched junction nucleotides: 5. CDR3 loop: CASSLTGGLGEKLFF. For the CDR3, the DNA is TGTGCCAGCAGCTTAACAGGGGGCTTGGGTGAAAAACTGTTTTTT.

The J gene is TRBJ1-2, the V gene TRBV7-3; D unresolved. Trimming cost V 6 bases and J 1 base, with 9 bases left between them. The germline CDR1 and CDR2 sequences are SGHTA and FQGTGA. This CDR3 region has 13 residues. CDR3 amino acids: CASSYSDNYGYTF. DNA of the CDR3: TGTGCCAGCAGTTACAGTGATAACTATGGCTACACCTTC.

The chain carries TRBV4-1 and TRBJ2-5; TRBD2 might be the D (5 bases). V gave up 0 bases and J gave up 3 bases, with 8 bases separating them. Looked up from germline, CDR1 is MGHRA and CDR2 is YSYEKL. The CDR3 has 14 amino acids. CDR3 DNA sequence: TGCGCCAGCAGCCAAGAACCCGGGGAAGAGACCCAGTACTTC. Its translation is CASSQEPGEETQYF.

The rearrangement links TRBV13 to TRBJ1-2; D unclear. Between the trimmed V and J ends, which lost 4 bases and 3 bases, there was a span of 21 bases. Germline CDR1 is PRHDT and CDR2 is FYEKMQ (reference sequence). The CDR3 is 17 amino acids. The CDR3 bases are TGTGCCAGCAGCTCGCACCGGCCCGAAACAGAAGACTATGGCTACACCTTC. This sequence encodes CASSSHRPETEDYGYTF.

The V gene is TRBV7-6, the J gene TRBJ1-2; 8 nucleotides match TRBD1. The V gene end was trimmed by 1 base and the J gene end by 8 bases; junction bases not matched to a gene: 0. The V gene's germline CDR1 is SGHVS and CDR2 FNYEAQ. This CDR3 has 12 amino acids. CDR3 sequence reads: CASSLGTGGYTF. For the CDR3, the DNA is TGTGCCAGCAGCTTAGGGACAGGGGGCTACACCTTC.

The DNA for the CDR3 is TGTGCCAGCAGTTCCGGGACACTAAGTGTCGAGCAGTACTTC. It encodes CASSSGTLSVEQYF. This chain links TRBV28 with TRBJ2-7; tentative D call: TRBD1 (6 bases). The germline V and J ends were trimmed by 4 bases and 6 bases, with 16 bases remaining between them. Germline assignment: CDR1 MDHEN and CDR2 SYDVKM. The CDR3 runs 14 residues.

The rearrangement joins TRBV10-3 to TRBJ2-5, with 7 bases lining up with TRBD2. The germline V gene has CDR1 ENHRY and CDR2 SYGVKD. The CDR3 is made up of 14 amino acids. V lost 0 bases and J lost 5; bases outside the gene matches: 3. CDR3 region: CAISESTGGETQYF. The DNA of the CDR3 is TGTGCCATCAGTGAGTCGACCGGGGGGGAGACCCAGTACTTC.

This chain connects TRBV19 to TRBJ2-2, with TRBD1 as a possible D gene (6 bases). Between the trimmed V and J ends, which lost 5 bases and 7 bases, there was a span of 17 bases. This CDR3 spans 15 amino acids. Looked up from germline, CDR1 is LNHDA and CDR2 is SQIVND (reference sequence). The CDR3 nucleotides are TGTGCCAGTAGTGAAGGACAGCTCTTTCACGGGGAGCTGTTTTTT. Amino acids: CASSEGQLFHGELFF.

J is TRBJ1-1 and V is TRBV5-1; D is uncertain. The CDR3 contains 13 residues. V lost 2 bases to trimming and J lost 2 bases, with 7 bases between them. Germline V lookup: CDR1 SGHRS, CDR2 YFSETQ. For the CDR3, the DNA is TGCGCCAGCAGCTTTAACAGCAACACTGAAGCTTTCTTT. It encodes CASSFNSNTEAFF.

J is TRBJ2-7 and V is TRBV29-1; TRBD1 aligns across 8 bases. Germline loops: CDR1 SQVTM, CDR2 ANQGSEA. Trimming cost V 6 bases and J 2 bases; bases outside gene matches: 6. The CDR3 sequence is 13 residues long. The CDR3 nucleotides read TGCAGCGTAGGGACAGGAAACGCCTACGAGCAGTACTTC. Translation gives CSVGTGNAYEQYF.

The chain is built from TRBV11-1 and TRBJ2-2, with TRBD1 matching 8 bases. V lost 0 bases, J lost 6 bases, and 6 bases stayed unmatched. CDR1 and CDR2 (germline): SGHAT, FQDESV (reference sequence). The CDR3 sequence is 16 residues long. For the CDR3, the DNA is TGTGCCAGCAGCTTAGCAGGACAGGGATATTCCGGGGAGCTGTTTTTT. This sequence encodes CASSLAGQGYSGELFF. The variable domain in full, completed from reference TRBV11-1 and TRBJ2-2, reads EAEVAQSPRYKITEKSQAVAFWCDPISGHATLYWYRQILGQGPELLVQFQDESVVDDSQLPKDRFSAERLKGVDSTLKIQPAELGDSAMYLCASSLAGQGYSGELFFGEGSRLTVL.

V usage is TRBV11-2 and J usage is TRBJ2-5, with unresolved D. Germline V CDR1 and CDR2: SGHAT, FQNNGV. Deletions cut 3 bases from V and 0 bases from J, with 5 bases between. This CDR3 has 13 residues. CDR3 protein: CASSFGYQETQYF. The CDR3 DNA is TGTGCCAGCAGCTTCGGGTACCAAGAGACCCAGTACTTC.

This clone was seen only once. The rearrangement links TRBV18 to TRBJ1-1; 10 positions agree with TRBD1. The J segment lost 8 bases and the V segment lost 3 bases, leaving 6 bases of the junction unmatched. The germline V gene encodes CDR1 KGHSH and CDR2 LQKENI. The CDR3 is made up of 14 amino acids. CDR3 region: CASSPGQGSREAFF. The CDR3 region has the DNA TGTGCCAGCTCACCGGGACAGGGGAGTCGGGAAGCTTTCTTT.

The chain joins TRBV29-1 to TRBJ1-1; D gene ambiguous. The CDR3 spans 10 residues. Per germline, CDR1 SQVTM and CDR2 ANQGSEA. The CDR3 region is CIGLDTEAFF. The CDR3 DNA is TGCATCGGCCTAGACACTGAAGCTTTCTTT.

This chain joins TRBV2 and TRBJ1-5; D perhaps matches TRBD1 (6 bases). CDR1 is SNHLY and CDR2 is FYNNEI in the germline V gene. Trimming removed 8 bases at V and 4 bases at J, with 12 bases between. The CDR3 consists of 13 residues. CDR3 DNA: TGTGCCAGCGAAACAGGGAATAATCAGCCCCAGCATTTT. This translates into CASETGNNQPQHF.

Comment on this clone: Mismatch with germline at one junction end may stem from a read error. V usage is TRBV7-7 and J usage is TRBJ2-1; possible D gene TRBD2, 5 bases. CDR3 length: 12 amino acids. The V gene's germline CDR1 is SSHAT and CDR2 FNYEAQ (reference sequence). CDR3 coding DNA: TGTGCTAGCAGCACCGGAGGTGGGGAGCAGTTCTTC. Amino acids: CASSTGGGEQFF. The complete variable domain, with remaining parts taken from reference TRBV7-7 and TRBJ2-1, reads GAGVSQSPRYKVTKRGQDVTLRCDPISSHATLYWYQQALGQGPEFLTYFNYEAQPDKSGLPSDRFSAERPEGSISTLTIQRTEQRDSAMYRCASSTGGGEQFFGPGTRLTVL.

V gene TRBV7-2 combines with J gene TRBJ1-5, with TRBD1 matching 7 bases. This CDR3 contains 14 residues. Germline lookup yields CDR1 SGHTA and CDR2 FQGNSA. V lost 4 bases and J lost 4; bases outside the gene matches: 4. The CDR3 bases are TGTGCCAGCAGCTCCGGGACAGTAAATCAGCCCCAGCATTTT. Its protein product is CASSSGTVNQPQHF.

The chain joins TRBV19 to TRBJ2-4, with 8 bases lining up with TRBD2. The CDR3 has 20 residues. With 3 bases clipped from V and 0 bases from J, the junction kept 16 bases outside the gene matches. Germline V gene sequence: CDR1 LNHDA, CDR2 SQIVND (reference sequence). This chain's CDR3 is CASSIAGGTSGGLAKNIQYF. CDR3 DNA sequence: TGTGCCAGTAGTATTGCGGGGGGAACGAGTGGTGGTTTAGCCAAAAACATTCAGTACTTC.

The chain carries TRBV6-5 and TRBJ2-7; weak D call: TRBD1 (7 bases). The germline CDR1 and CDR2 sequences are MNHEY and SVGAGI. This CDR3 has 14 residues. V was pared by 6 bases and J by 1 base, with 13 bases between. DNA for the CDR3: TGTGCCAGCAGGCGGGGACAGAATTCCTACGAGCAGTACTTC. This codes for CASRRGQNSYEQYF.

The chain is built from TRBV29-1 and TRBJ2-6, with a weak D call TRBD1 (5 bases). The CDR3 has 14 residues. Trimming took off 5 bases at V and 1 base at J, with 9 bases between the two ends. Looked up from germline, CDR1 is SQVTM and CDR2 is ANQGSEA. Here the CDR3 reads CSVSQGSGANVLTF. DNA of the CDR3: TGCAGCGTTAGTCAGGGATCTGGGGCCAACGTCCTGACTTTC.

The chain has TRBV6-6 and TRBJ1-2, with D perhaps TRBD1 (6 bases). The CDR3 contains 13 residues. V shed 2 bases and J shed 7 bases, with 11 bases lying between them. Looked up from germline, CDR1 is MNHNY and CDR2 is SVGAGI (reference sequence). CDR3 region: CASSYRQAGGYTF. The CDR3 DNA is TGTGCCAGCAGTTACCGACAGGCCGGTGGCTACACCTTC.

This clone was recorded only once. CDR3 coding DNA: TGTGCCAGCAGTGAAGCGGCCGCGACAGCCAATGAGCAGTTCTTC. Protein sequence: CASSEAAATANEQFF. The genes are TRBV6-1 and TRBJ2-1, with TRBD1 as a possible D gene (5 bases). V was shortened by 0 bases and J by 6 bases, with 12 bases between the two germline ends. Germline CDR1 reads MNHNS; CDR2 reads SASEGT. This CDR3 is 15 amino acids long.

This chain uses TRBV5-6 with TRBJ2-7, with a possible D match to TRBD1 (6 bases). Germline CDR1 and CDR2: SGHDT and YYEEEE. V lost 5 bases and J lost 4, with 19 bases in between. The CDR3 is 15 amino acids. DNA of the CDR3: TGTGCCAGCAGACCTGGCGACAGGAACTGGTACGAGCAGTACTTC. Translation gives CASRPGDRNWYEQYF.

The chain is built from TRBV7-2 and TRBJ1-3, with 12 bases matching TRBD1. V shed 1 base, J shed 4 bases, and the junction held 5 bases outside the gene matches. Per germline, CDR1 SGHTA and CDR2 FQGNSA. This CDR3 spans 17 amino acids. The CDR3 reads CASSLGGTGGLGNTIYF. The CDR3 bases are TGTGCCAGCAGCTTAGGGGGGACAGGGGGCTTAGGAAACACCATATATTTT.